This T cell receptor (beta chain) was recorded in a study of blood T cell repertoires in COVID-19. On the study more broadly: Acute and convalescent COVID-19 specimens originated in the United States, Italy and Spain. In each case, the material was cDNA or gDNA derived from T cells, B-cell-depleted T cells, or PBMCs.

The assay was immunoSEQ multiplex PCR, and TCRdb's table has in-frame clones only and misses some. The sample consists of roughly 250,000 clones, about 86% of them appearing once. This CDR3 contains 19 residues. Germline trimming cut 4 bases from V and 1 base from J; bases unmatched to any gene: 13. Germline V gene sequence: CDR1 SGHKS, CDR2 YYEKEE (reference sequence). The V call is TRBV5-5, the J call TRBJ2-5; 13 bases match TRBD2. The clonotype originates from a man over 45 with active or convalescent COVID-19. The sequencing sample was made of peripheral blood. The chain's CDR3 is CASSRLGTSGVTFQETQYF. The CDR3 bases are TGTGCCAGCAGCCGGCTAGGGACTAGCGGGGTCACCTTCCAAGAGACCCAGTACTTC. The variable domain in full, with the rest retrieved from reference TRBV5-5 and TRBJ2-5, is DAGVTQSPTHLIKTRGQQVTLRCSPISGHKSVSWYQQVLGQGPQFIFQYYEKEERGRGNFPDRFSARQFPNYSSELNVNALLLGDSALYLCASSRLGTSGVTFQETQYFGPGTRLLVL.